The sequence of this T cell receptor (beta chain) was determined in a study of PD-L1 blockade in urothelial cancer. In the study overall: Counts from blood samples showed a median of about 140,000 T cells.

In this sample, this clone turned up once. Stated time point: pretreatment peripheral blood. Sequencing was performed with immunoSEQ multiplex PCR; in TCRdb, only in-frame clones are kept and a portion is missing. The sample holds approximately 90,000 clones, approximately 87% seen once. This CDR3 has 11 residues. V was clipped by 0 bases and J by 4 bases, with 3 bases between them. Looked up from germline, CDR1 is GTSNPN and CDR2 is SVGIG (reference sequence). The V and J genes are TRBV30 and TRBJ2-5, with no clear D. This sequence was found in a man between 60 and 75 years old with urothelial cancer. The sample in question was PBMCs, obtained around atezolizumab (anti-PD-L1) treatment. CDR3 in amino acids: CAWSVRETQYF. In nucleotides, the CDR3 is TGTGCCTGGAGTGTCAGAGAGACCCAGTACTTC.